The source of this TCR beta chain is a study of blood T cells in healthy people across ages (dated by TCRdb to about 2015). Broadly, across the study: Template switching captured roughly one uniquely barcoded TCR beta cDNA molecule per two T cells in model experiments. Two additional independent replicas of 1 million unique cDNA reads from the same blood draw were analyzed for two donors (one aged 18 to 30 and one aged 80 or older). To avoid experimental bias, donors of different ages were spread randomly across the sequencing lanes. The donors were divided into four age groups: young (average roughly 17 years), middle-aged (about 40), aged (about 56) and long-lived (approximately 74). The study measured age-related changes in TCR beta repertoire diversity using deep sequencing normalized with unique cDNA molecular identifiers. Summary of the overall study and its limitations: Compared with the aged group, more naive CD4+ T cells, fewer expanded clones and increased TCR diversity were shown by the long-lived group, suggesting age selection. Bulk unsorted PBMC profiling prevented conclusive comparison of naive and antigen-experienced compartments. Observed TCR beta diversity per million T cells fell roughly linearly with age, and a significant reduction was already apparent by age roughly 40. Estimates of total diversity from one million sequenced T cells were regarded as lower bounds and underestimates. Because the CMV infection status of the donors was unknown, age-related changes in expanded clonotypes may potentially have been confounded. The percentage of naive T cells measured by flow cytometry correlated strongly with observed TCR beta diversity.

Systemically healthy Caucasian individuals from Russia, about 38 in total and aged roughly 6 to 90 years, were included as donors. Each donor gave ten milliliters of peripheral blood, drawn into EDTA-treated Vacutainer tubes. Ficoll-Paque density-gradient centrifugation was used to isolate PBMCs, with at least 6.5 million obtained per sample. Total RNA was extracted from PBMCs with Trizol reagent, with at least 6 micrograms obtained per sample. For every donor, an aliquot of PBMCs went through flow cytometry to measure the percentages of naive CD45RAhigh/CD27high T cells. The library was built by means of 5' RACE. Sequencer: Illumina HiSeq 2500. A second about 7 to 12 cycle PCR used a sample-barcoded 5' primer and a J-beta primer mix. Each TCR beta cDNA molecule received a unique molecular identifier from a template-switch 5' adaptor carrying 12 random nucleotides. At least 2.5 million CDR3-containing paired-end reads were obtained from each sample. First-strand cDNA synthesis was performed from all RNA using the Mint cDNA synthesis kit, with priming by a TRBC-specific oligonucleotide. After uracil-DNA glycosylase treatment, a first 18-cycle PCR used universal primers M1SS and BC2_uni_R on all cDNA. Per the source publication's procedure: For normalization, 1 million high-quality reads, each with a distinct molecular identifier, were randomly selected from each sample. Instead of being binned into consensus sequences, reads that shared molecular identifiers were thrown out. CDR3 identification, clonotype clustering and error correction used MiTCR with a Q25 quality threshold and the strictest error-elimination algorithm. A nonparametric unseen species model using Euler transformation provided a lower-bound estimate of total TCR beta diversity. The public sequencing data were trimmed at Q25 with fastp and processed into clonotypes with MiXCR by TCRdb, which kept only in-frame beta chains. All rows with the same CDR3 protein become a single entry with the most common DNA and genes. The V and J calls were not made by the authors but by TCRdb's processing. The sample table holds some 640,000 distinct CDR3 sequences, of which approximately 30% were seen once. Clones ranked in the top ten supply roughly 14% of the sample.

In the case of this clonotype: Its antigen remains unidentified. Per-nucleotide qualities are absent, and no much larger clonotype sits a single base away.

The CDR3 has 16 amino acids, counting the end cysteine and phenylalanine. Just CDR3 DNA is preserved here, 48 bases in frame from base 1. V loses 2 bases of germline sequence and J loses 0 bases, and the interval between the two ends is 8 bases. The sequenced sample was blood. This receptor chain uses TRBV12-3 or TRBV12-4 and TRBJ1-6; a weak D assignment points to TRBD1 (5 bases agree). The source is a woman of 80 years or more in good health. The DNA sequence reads TGTGCCAGCAGTTTACGGGGGAGCTCCTATAATTCACCCCTCCACTTT. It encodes CASSLRGSSYNSPLHF.